The 11 T cell receptor beta chains reported below all come from one sample, sequenced in a study of vaccination and CD4 T cells after COVID-19 (dated by TCRdb to between 2021 and 2024). Libraries were built with PCR. For sequencing, an Illumina iSeq 100 was employed. TCR sequencing of DNA from cultured CD4+ T cells used the Oncomine TCR Beta short-read assay at the Johns Hopkins FTIC core. Using fastp at Q25 and MiXCR, TCRdb reprocessed the public reads and kept productive beta chains. When rows share a CDR3 protein, they turn into one entry using the most common DNA and genes. The sample data list 20,000 to 25,000 distinct CDR3 sequences, and around a third of these were observed just once. The ten biggest clones cover approximately 10% of the sample. The time point label, read with the paper, signifies: late sampling 161 to 241 days after vaccination in three convalescent patients. Read against the paper, the sample's treatment or condition label means: approximately nine-day PBMC culture with coronavirus spike peptide pools or control peptides (ViraFEST assay).

The antigens for these receptors are not known. The sequencing here drew on CD4+ T cells from blood, cultured in vitro, taken about 7 months after SARS-CoV-2 vaccination. The receptor source for this set is a human donor who had recovered from COVID-19.

This clonotype occurred a few times. V usage is TRBV20-1 and J usage is TRBJ2-2; D call uncertain. The ends were cut back, 2 bases at V and 0 bases at J, with 1 base in the middle. Germline lookup yields CDR1 DFQATT and CDR2 SNEGSKA (reference sequence). The CDR3 is made up of 12 amino acids. The CDR3 DNA sequence: TGCAGTGCTAGAACGAACACCGGGGAGCTGTTTTTT. As protein: CSARTNTGELFF.

The genes are TRBV27 and TRBJ2-6, with 10 bases lining up with TRBD2. V shed 3 bases, J shed 4 bases, and the junction held 15 bases outside the gene matches. Germline CDR1 is MNHEY and CDR2 is SMNVEV (reference sequence). The CDR3 covers 20 residues. CDR3 sequence: CASSLLASGGSAAGANVLTF. The CDR3 nucleotides read TGTGCCAGCAGTTTGTTGGCTAGCGGGGGCTCGGCAGCCGGGGCCAACGTCCTGACTTTC.

This clonotype has more than one count but fewer than ten. The CDR3 DNA is TGTGCCAGCAGCCGAGGGGACCCGGAGACCCAGTACTTC. Translation: CASSRGDPETQYF. The chain recombines TRBV7-2 with TRBJ2-5; D possibly matches TRBD1 or TRBD2 (5 bases each). Trimming left V 5 bases short and J 5 bases short, with 12 bases between. This CDR3 contains 13 residues. Germline V gene lookup returns CDR1 SGHTA and CDR2 FQGNSA.

The chain is built from TRBV20-1 and TRBJ1-3; D is unresolved. The CDR3 is made up of 13 amino acids. Germline V gene lookup returns CDR1 DFQATT and CDR2 SNEGSKA (reference sequence). The V and J ends lost 4 bases and 0 bases respectively, with 7 bases between them. The CDR3 coding sequence is TGCAGTGCTATTGGGGACTCTGGAAACACCATATATTTT. Translated, it gives CSAIGDSGNTIYF.

Only a few counts were recorded for this clonotype. The V call is TRBV7-2, the J call TRBJ2-7, with TRBD2 matching over 7 bases. There are 13 residues in the CDR3. Germline trimming cut 3 bases from V and 5 bases from J; bases unmatched to any gene: 4. The germline CDR1 and CDR2 sequences are SGHTA and FQGNSA. The CDR3 sequence: CASSLASGDEQYF. The CDR3 DNA is TGTGCCAGCAGCTTGGCTAGCGGAGACGAGCAGTACTTC.

This clonotype was observed a few times. J is TRBJ2-1 and V is TRBV20-1; 9 positions match TRBD2. Per germline, CDR1 DFQATT and CDR2 SNEGSKA (reference sequence). V was pared by 1 base and J by 5 bases, with 12 bases of the junction left unmatched. The CDR3 spans 17 residues. CDR3 sequence: CSARGWGVIAGDNEQFF. For the CDR3, the DNA is TGCAGTGCTAGAGGATGGGGTGTGATAGCGGGGGACAATGAGCAGTTCTTC.

This clonotype was counted only a few times. The chain has TRBV19 and TRBJ1-2; 8 bases agree with TRBD1. The CDR3 extends over 13 amino acids. After removal of 6 bases from V and 7 bases from J, the junction contained 7 bases not matched to a gene. The germline gives CDR1 LNHDA, CDR2 SQIVND (reference sequence). Here the CDR3 reads CASRTDRASGYTF. The CDR3 nucleotides are TGTGCCAGTAGAACGGACAGGGCGAGTGGCTACACCTTC.

This clonotype was seen a few times. The J gene is TRBJ1-1, the V gene TRBV27; TRBD1 aligns across 8 bases. V gave up 8 bases and J gave up 3 bases; unmatched junction bases: 8. Germline CDR1 MNHEY, CDR2 SMNVEV (reference sequence). The CDR3 totals 14 residues. The CDR3 loop reads CASQKNRGDTEAFF. The CDR3, as DNA: TGTGCCAGCCAAAAGAACAGGGGGGACACTGAAGCTTTCTTT.

The chain uses TRBV7-3 and TRBJ2-3; maybe TRBD1 (5 bases). V gave up 5 bases and J gave up 2 bases, with 26 bases separating them. The germline V gene encodes CDR1 SGHTA and CDR2 FQGTGA. This CDR3 has 19 amino acids. The CDR3 region has the DNA TGTGCCAGCAGCCCATCTACCGTAGAACAGGCAACTGACACAGATACGCAGTATTTT. Translation: CASSPSTVEQATDTDTQYF.

The V and J genes are TRBV6-8 and TRBJ2-5; 7 bases align to TRBD2. The CDR3 has 16 amino acids. CDR1 is MNHGY and CDR2 is SAAAGT in the germline V gene. The junction had 20 bases not matched to a gene; V was cut back by 9 bases and J by 7 bases. DNA of the CDR3: TGTGCCAGACATCCTCCCCCAGCGGGGACCCCACGGACCCAGTACTTC. Protein sequence: CARHPPPAGTPRTQYF.

In its sample, this clonotype was seen a few times. This chain links TRBV6-2 or TRBV6-3 with TRBJ2-7, with D unresolved. The V end lost 2 bases, the J end lost 2 bases, and 16 bases lay between the germline ends. Per the germline V gene, CDR1 is MNHEY and CDR2 is SVGEGT. CDR3 length: 16 amino acids. The CDR3 spells CASSYGVRPEAYEQYF. The CDR3 bases are TGTGCCAGCAGTTACGGTGTCAGGCCAGAGGCCTACGAGCAGTACTTC.